Presented here are 8 T cell receptor beta chains from one specimen sequenced in a study of blood T cells in healthy people across ages. Primers used in a second PCR of about 6 to 11 cycles were a sample-barcoded 5' primer and a J-beta primer mix. TCRdb independently ran MiXCR on the 5' RACE reads; one entry per CDR3 protein. Of around 2 million distinct CDR3 sequences in the sample, roughly two fifths are singletons; the top ten hold around 23%. Sequenced material: blood. The source is a human donor in good health.

The CDR3 sequence: CASSLGTGVVETQYF. CDR3 sequence (DNA): TGTGCCAGCAGCTTAGGGACAGGGGTAGTGGAGACCCAGTACTTC. The chain links TRBV7-9 to TRBJ2-5, with 9 bases identical to TRBD1. Germline CDR1 SEHNR, CDR2 FQNEAQ (reference sequence). The V segment lost 1 base and the J segment 5 bases; nucleotides outside the gene matches: 5. This CDR3 region has 15 residues.

This clonotype has just a few counts. The genes are TRBV4-1 and TRBJ1-2; TRBD1 might be the D (6 bases). This CDR3 region has 15 residues. CDR1 and CDR2 (germline): MGHRA, YSYEKL. Trimming shortened V by 0 bases and J by 6 bases, and 14 bases separated the two germline ends. The CDR3 loop reads CASSQDDRGRDGYTF. As DNA, the CDR3 is TGCGCCAGCAGCCAAGATGATCGGGGGCGGGATGGCTACACCTTC.

Comments on this clonotype: This may stem from a read error, because a much larger clone lies one nucleotide away. The chain employs TRBV5-1 and TRBJ1-2; TRBD1 matches at 9 bases. The CDR3 spans 14 residues. Looked up from germline, CDR1 is SGHRS and CDR2 is YFSETQ. The CDR3 spells CASSLQGANYDYTF. CDR3 nucleotides: TGCGCCAGCAGCTTACAGGGGGCTAACTATGACTACACCTTC. Supplemented by reference TRBV5-1 and TRBJ1-2, the full variable domain reads KAGVTQTPRYLIKTRGQQVTLSCSPISGHRSVSWYQQTPGQGLQFLFEYFSETQRNKGNFPGRFSGRQFSNSRSEMNVSTLELGDSALYLCASSLQGANYDYTFGSGTRLTVV.

This chain connects TRBV4-1 to TRBJ1-1, with no clear D. Germline loops: CDR1 MGHRA, CDR2 YSYEKL. The CDR3 has 11 residues. V gave up 0 bases and J gave up 10 bases, with 6 bases separating them. CDR3 sequence reads: CASSQDLTAFF. In DNA form, the CDR3 reads TGCGCCAGCAGCCAAGATCTAACAGCTTTCTTT.

This clonotype was seen a handful of times. This chain links TRBV3-1 with TRBJ2-7; 9 nucleotides agree with TRBD2. Germline V gene sequence: CDR1 LGHDT, CDR2 YNNKEL (reference sequence). CDR3 length equals 17 residues. The ends lost 4 bases at V and 0 bases at J; junction bases unmatched: 10. The CDR3 reads CASSPRASGDLSYEQYF. The CDR3 DNA reads TGTGCCAGCAGCCCCCGGGCTAGCGGGGACCTCTCCTACGAGCAGTACTTC.

The chain combines TRBV15 with TRBJ1-1; D might be TRBD1 (5 bases). Germline lookup yields CDR1 LNHNV and CDR2 YYDKDF (reference sequence). This CDR3 is built from 12 residues. Trimming cost V 7 bases and J 4 bases, with 10 bases left between them. Written as DNA, the CDR3 is TGTGCCACCATACTGAGGGGCACTGAAGCTTTCTTT. Its protein product is CATILRGTEAFF.

This clonotype was detected a few times. The V and J genes are TRBV7-2 and TRBJ2-3; TRBD2 agrees at 11 bases. CDR1 is SGHTA and CDR2 is FQGNSA in the germline V gene. The ends lost 4 bases at V and 6 bases at J; junction bases unmatched: 6. The CDR3 length is 15 residues. The CDR3 bases are TGTGCCAGCAGCTCAATATTAGCGGGGGGGGATACGCAGTATTTT. Protein: CASSSILAGGDTQYF.

The rearrangement joins TRBV5-5 to TRBJ2-5; D gene ambiguous. V shed 3 bases and J shed 2 bases, with 11 bases lying between them. The CDR3 contains 14 residues. The germline V gene encodes CDR1 SGHKS and CDR2 YYEKEE (reference sequence). The CDR3 DNA sequence: TGTGCCAGCAGCTACTGGACGGCTCAAGAGACCCAGTACTTC. This translates into CASSYWTAQETQYF.